The 9 T cell receptor beta chains below were found in one sample sequenced in a study of cytomegalovirus exposure and HLA in healthy donors. The PCR was carried out with 60 Vbeta primers and 13 Jbeta primers. Clones were read by immunoSEQ multiplex PCR, and TCRdb kept only the in-frame ones, dropping some. The top ten hold under 2.5% of the sample, which has about 88,000 clones, over 80% seen once. The sequencing input was PBMCs. The receptors originated from a man aged 18 to 35 in good health and CMV-seronegative.

J is TRBJ1-2 and V is TRBV6-5; D is ambiguous. CDR1 is MNHEY and CDR2 is SVGAGI in the germline V gene. The CDR3 consists of 13 residues. V shed 0 bases and J shed 6 bases, with 8 bases lying between them. CDR3: CASSYSRADGYTF. CDR3 sequence (DNA): TGTGCCAGCAGTTACTCTCGTGCGGATGGCTACACCTTC.

CDR3: CASRRDHNEGNQPQHF. CDR3 coding DNA: TGTGCCAGCAGGCGGGATCACAACGAGGGCAATCAGCCCCAGCATTTT. The genes are TRBV2 and TRBJ1-5; D is unclear. V was clipped by 6 bases and J by 2 bases, with 17 bases between them. This CDR3 contains 16 residues. Germline CDR1 and CDR2: SNHLY and FYNNEI. Complete variable domain (other parts from reference TRBV2 and TRBJ1-5): EPEVTQTPSHQVTQMGQEVILRCVPISNHLYFYWYRQILGQKVEFLVSFYNNEISEKSEIFDDQFSVERPDGSNFTLKIRSTKLEDSAMYFCASRRDHNEGNQPQHFGDGTRLSIL.

The chain couples TRBV5-4 to TRBJ2-3, with a weak D call TRBD2 (6 bases). CDR1 is SGHNT and CDR2 is YYREEE in the germline V gene (reference sequence). V was trimmed by 0 bases and J by 2 bases, leaving 13 bases between them. This CDR3 is built from 16 residues. The CDR3 spells CASSLVPGLTTDTQYF. The CDR3 DNA reads TGTGCCAGCAGCTTGGTTCCGGGACTCACCACAGATACGCAGTATTTT.

This clone has only a few counts. The chain couples TRBV9 to TRBJ2-2, with 8 bases matching TRBD2. CDR3 length: 16 amino acids. The junction had 3 bases not matched to a gene; V was cut back by 0 bases and J by 2 bases. The germline V gene has CDR1 SGDLS and CDR2 YYNGEE. The CDR3 DNA reads TGTGCCAGCAGCGTAGGGCTAGCGGGTAACACCGGGGAGCTGTTTTTT. It encodes CASSVGLAGNTGELFF.

This chain uses TRBV28 with TRBJ2-5, with a tentative D call TRBD2 (5 bases). Trimming stripped 5 bases from V and 9 bases from J, with 10 bases between. Germline CDR1 is MDHEN and CDR2 is SYDVKM. The CDR3 runs to 11 residues. The CDR3 loop is CASSRAGAQYF. CDR3 sequence (DNA): TGTGCCAGCAGTCGGGCCGGGGCCCAGTACTTC.

The chain links TRBV5-1 to TRBJ2-7; possible D gene TRBD1, 6 bases. Trimming stripped 0 bases from V and 2 bases from J, with 12 bases between. The CDR3 has 15 amino acids. Germline V gene data show CDR1 as SGHRS and CDR2 as YFSETQ. The CDR3 nucleotides read TGCGCCAGCAGCTTGGTGGCAGGGGCGGCCTACGAGCAGTACTTC. The encoded protein is CASSLVAGAAYEQYF.

The CDR3 nucleotides read TGTGCCAGCAGCAGGGAGAGGATGAGCAACGCCGGGGAGCTGTTTTTT. Translating gives CASSRERMSNAGELFF. The gene calls are TRBV5-4 and TRBJ2-2, with a tentative D call TRBD2 (5 bases). The germline gives CDR1 SGHNT, CDR2 YYREEE (reference sequence). The CDR3 loop spans 16 amino acids. Trimming took 4 bases from V and 6 from J, leaving 19 bases between them.

Turning to this clone: The junction shows a germline mismatch at one end, possibly a read error. The genes are TRBV7-9 and TRBJ1-6, with D perhaps TRBD1 (5 bases). CDR1 and CDR2 from the germline V gene are SEHNR and FQNEAQ (reference sequence). CDR3 length: 14 amino acids. The CDR3 bases are TGTTCCAGCAGCTTAGGTGGGGGAGGATCACCCCTCCACTTT. Translation gives CSSSLGGGGSPLHF.

The chain employs TRBV5-1 and TRBJ2-7; D is possibly TRBD1 (5 bases). Germline-derived CDR1 and CDR2 are SGHRS and YFSETQ. The CDR3 loop spans 13 amino acids. With 0 bases removed from V and 6 bases from J, the gap between germline ends came to 10 bases. The CDR3 DNA reads as TGCGCCAGCAGCTTGGTCGTGGGGCGCGAGCAGTACTTC. Translation: CASSLVVGREQYF. The full variable domain, completed using reference TRBV5-1 and TRBJ2-7, is KAGVTQTPRYLIKTRGQQVTLSCSPISGHRSVSWYQQTPGQGLQFLFEYFSETQRNKGNFPGRFSGRQFSNSRSEMNVSTLELGDSALYLCASSLVVGREQYFGPGTRLTVT.